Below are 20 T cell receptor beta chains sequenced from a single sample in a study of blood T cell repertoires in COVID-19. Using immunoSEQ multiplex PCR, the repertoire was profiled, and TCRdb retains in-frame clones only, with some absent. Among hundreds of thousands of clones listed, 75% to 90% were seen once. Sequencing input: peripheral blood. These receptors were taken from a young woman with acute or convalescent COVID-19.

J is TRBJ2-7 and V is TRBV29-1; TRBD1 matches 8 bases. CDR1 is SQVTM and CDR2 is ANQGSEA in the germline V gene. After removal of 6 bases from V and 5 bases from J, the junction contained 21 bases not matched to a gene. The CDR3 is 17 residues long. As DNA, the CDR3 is TGCAGCGTGCCTTCGGGGGCAGGGGGCCCGGGTTCGGACGAGCAGTACTTC. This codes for CSVPSGAGGPGSDEQYF.

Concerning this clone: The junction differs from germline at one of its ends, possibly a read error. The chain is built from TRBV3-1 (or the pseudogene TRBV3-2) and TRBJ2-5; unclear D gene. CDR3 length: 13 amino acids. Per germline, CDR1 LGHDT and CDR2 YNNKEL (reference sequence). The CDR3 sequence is CASGQVDRETQYF. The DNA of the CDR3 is TGTGCCAGCGGCCAGGTAGATCGAGAGACCCAGTACTTC.

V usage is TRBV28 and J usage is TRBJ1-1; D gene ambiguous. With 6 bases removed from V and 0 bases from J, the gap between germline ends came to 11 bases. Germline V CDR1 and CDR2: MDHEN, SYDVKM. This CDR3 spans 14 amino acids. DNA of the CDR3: TGTGCCAGCAGGGTGCCACTTGTGAACACTGAAGCTTTCTTT. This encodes CASRVPLVNTEAFF.

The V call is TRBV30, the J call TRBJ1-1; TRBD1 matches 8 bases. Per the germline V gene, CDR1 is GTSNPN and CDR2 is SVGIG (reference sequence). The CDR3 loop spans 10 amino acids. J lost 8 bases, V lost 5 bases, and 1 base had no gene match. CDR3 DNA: TGTGCCTGGGGGGACAGGGAAGCTTTCTTT. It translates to CAWGDREAFF.

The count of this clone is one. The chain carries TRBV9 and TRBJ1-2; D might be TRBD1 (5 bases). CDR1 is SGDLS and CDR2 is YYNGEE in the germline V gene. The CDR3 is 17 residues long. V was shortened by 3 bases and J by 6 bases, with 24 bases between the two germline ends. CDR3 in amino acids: CASSATQPPSGNHGYTF. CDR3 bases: TGTGCCAGCAGCGCGACCCAGCCCCCCTCAGGGAACCATGGCTACACCTTC.

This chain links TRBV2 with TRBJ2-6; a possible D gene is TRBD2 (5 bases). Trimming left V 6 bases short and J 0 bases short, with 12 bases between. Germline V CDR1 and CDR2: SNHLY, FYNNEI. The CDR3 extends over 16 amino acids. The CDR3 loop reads CASRYDYTSGANVLTF. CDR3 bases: TGTGCCAGCAGATATGACTACACCTCTGGGGCCAACGTCCTGACTTTC.

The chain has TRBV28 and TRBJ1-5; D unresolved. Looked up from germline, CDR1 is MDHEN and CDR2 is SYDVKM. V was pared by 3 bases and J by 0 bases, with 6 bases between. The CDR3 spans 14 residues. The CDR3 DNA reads TGTGCCAGCAGTTTCCCTTTTAGCAATCAGCCCCAGCATTTT. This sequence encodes CASSFPFSNQPQHF.

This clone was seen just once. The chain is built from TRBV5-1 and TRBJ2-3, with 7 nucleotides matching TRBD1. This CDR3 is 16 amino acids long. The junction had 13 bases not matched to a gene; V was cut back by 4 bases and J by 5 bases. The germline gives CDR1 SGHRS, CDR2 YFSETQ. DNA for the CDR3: TGCGCCAGCAGCCCCCAAGGACAGGTCTGGAAAGATACGCAGTATTTT. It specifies CASSPQGQVWKDTQYF.

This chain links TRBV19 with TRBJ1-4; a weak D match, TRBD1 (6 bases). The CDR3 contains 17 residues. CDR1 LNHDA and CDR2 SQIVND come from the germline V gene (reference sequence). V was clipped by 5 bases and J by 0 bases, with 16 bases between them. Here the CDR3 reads CASSPQKDRPTNEKLFF. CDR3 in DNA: TGTGCCAGTAGTCCACAAAAGGACAGACCAACTAATGAAAAACTGTTTTTT.

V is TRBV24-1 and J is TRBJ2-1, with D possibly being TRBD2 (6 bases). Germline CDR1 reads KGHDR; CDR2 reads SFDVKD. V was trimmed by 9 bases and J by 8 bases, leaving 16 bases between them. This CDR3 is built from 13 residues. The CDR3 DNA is TGTGCCACCGCTTTATCCGGGGGTTATGAGCAGTTCTTC. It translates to CATALSGGYEQFF.

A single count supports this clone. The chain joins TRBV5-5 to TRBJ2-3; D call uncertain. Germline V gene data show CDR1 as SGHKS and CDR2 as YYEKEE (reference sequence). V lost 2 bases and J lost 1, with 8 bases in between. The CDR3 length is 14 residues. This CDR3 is CASSFGSGTDTQYF. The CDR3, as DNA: TGTGCCAGCAGCTTTGGAAGCGGCACAGATACGCAGTATTTT.

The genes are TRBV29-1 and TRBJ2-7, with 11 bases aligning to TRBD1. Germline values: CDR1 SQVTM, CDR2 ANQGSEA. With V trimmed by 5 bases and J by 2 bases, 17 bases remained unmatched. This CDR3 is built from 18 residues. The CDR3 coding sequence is TGCAGCGTTTTTAGGACAGGGGGCTCTTTCCGGATTACCTACGAGCAGTACTTC. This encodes CSVFRTGGSFRITYEQYF.

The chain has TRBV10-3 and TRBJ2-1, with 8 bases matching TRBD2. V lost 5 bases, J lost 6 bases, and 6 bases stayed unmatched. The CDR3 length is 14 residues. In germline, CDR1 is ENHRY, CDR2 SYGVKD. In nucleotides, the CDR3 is TGTGCCATCAGTCCAGCGGGAGATCGCAATGAGCAGTTCTTC. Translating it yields CAISPAGDRNEQFF.

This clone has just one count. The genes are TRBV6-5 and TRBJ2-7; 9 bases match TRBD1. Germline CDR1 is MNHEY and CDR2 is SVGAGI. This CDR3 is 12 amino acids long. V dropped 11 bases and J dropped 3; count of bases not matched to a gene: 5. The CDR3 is CAEPGQGYEQYF. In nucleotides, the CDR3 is TGTGCCGAACCGGGACAGGGCTACGAGCAGTACTTC.

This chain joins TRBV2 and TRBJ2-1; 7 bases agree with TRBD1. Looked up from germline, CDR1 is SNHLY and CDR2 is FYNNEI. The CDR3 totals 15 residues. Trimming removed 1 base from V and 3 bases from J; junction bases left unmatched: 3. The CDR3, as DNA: TGTGCCAGCAGTGAAGACAGGGGCATCTACAATGAGCAGTTCTTC. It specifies CASSEDRGIYNEQFF.

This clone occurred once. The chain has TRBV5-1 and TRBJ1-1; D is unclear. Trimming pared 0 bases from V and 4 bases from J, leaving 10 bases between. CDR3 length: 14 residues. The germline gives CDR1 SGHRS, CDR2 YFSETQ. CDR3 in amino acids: CASSLEEGFTEAFF. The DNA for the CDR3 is TGCGCCAGCAGCTTGGAAGAGGGATTCACTGAAGCTTTCTTT.

The CDR3 sequence is CASSPLAGGFTDTQYF. CDR3 sequence (DNA): TGCGCCAGCAGCCCCCTAGCGGGAGGGTTCACAGATACGCAGTATTTT. The rearrangement links TRBV4-1 to TRBJ2-3, with 12 bases identical to TRBD2. V lost 4 bases, J lost 2 bases, and 4 bases stayed unmatched. The CDR3 contains 16 residues. Germline loops: CDR1 MGHRA, CDR2 YSYEKL.

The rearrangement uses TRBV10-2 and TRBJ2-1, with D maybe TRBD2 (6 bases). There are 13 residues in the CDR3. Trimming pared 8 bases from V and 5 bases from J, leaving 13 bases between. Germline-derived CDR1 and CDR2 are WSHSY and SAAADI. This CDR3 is CASAKSGDNEQFF. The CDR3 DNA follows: TGCGCCAGCGCTAAGTCGGGGGACAATGAGCAGTTCTTC.

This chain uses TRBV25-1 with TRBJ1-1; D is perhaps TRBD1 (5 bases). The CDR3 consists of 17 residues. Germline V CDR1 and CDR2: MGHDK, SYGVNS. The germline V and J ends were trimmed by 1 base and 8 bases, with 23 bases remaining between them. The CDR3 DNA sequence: TGTGCCAGCAGTGAATCAGGGCAAGCCCACCACTATGACGAAGCTTTCTTT. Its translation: CASSESGQAHHYDEAFF.

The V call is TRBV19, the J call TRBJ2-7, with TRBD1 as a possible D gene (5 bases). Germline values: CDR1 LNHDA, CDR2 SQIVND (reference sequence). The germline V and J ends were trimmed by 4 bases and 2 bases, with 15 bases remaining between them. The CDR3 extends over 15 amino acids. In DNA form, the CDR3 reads TGTGCCAGTAGTAATTCAGTCAGGGTTCCCTACGAGCAGTACTTC. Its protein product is CASSNSVRVPYEQYF. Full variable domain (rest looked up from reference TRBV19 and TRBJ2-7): DGGITQSPKYLFRKEGQNVTLSCEQNLNHDAMYWYRQDPGQGLRLIYYSQIVNDFQKGDIAEGYSVSREKKESFPLTVTSAQKNPTAFYLCASSNSVRVPYEQYFGPGTRLTVT.